A single sample is the source of the 26 T cell receptor beta chains below, sequenced in a study of technical replicates of blood from four donors (TCRdb year 2017). Preparation of the library involved the immunoSEQ multiplex PCR assay. TCRdb provides this immuneACCESS table in a form limited to in-frame rearrangements. Some clones are lacking; in checked studies, under half of them reflect an unresolved V gene, and why the rest are absent is not known. The sample table holds 85,000 to 100,000 clones, of which 95% were seen once. The ten largest clones take up 0.2% to 0.25% of the sample. Sequences were obtained from T cells isolated from PBMCs. The receptor set was obtained from a human donor in good health.

This sequence joins TRBV5-4 and TRBJ2-7; TRBD2 matches at 12 bases. J was trimmed by 7 bases and V by 4 bases; bases with no gene match: 18. The CDR3 runs 18 residues. The germline CDR1 and CDR2 sequences are SGHNT and YYREEE (reference sequence). CDR3 loop: CASSPEGGASGRGREQYF. The CDR3 DNA follows: TGTGCCAGCAGCCCCGAAGGGGGGGCTAGCGGGAGGGGGAGGGAGCAGTACTTC.

V is TRBV7-3 and J is TRBJ2-1, with TRBD1 as a possible D gene (5 bases). V was cut by 5 bases and J by 3 bases, with 17 bases left in between. Germline CDR1 SGHTA, CDR2 FQGTGA. This CDR3 spans 16 amino acids. DNA for the CDR3: TGTGCCAGCAGCCCCCCTGGGGCCTACAACTACAATGAGCAGTTCTTC. Amino acid sequence: CASSPPGAYNYNEQFF.

J is TRBJ2-7 and V is TRBV6-5; 10 nucleotides line up with TRBD2. The CDR3 spans 15 residues. Germline V gene data show CDR1 as MNHEY and CDR2 as SVGAGI. Losses at the gene ends were 2 bases for V and 4 bases for J; bases not matched to a gene: 5. The CDR3, as DNA: TGTGCCAGCAGTTACGTTTCTAGCGGGAGTTACGAGCAGTACTTC. It yields the protein CASSYVSSGSYEQYF.

The chain employs TRBV7-9 and TRBJ2-1; TRBD2 might be the D (6 bases). The V end lost 2 bases, the J end lost 1 base, and 9 bases lay between the germline ends. Germline values: CDR1 SEHNR, CDR2 FQNEAQ (reference sequence). This CDR3 has 15 amino acids. The chain's CDR3 is CASSLPAGSYNEQFF. The CDR3 coding sequence is TGTGCCAGCAGCTTACCCGCGGGGTCCTACAATGAGCAGTTCTTC.

The chain uses TRBV7-9 and TRBJ1-2, with D hard to call. Germline loops: CDR1 SEHNR, CDR2 FQNEAQ (reference sequence). V was clipped by 0 bases and J by 8 bases, with 16 bases between them. The CDR3 consists of 15 residues. CDR3 loop: CASSLAQATSGGYTF. The DNA of the CDR3 is TGTGCCAGCAGCTTAGCGCAGGCCACATCAGGCGGCTACACCTTC.

The rearrangement joins TRBV19 to TRBJ1-4; 9 positions agree with TRBD1. Trimming cost V 11 bases and J 0 bases; bases outside gene matches: 10. The germline CDR1 and CDR2 sequences are LNHDA and SQIVND (reference sequence). CDR3 length equals 16 residues. The CDR3 DNA reads TGTGCCTCCTGGACAGGGGCCTCTGCAACTAATGAAAAACTGTTTTTT. As protein: CASWTGASATNEKLFF.

The chain uses TRBV27 and TRBJ2-1, with D unresolved. V was trimmed by 4 bases and J by 9 bases, leaving 19 bases between them. Germline V CDR1 and CDR2: MNHEY, SMNVEV (reference sequence). The length of the CDR3 is 15 residues. The chain's CDR3 is CASSSPWASLSEQFF. CDR3 nucleotide sequence: TGTGCCAGCAGTTCGCCCTGGGCGAGTTTAAGTGAGCAGTTCTTC.

The V and J genes are TRBV5-1 and TRBJ2-7; 7 bases are shared with TRBD1. This CDR3 is 11 amino acids long. Germline V gene data show CDR1 as SGHRS and CDR2 as YFSETQ. The junction had 4 bases not matched to a gene; V was cut back by 6 bases and J by 7 bases. The CDR3 sequence is CASTQGNEQYF. CDR3 bases: TGCGCCAGCACACAGGGGAATGAGCAGTACTTC.

J is TRBJ1-4 and V is TRBV5-1; D might be TRBD1 (6 bases). The CDR3 length is 15 residues. V shed 5 bases and J shed 4 bases, with 15 bases lying between them. CDR1 is SGHRS and CDR2 is YFSETQ in the germline V gene. For the CDR3, the DNA is TGCGCCAGCAGTTTTTACGGACAGCTTAATGAAAAACTGTTTTTT. The encoded protein is CASSFYGQLNEKLFF. Full variable domain (outside the CDR3, taken from reference TRBV5-1 and TRBJ1-4): KAGVTQTPRYLIKTRGQQVTLSCSPISGHRSVSWYQQTPGQGLQFLFEYFSETQRNKGNFPGRFSGRQFSNSRSEMNVSTLELGDSALYLCASSFYGQLNEKLFFGSGTQLSVL.

The chain has TRBV7-9 and TRBJ2-7; 7 bases align to TRBD1. Germline-derived CDR1 and CDR2 are SEHNR and FQNEAQ (reference sequence). The CDR3 sequence is 15 residues long. The trim removed 5 bases at V and 3 bases at J, leaving 10 bases unmatched. CDR3 protein: CASSARQGAGYEQYF. Here the CDR3 DNA reads TGTGCCAGCAGCGCCCGACAGGGAGCCGGCTACGAGCAGTACTTC. Drawing the rest from reference TRBV7-9 and TRBJ2-7, the complete variable domain is DTGVSQNPRHKITKRGQNVTFRCDPISEHNRLYWYRQTLGQGPEFLTYFQNEAQLEKSRLLSDRFSAERPKGSFSTLEIQRTEQGDSAMYLCASSARQGAGYEQYFGPGTRLTVT.

This clone was recorded once. V usage is TRBV11-3 and J usage is TRBJ2-7; possibly TRBD1 for D (6 bases). The CDR3 is 13 residues long. The germline gives CDR1 SGHNT, CDR2 YENEEA. The germline V and J ends were trimmed by 5 bases and 3 bases, with 11 bases remaining between them. This CDR3 reads CASSTGQNYEQYF. Here the CDR3 DNA reads TGTGCCAGCAGCACGGGACAAAACTACGAGCAGTACTTC.

The chain recombines TRBV6-4 with TRBJ2-1; 9 bases are a match to TRBD2. The junction had 3 bases not matched to a gene; V was cut back by 0 bases and J by 3 bases. Germline loops: CDR1 MRHNA, CDR2 SNTAGT. The CDR3 spans 16 residues. CDR3 nucleotide sequence: TGTGCCAGCAGTGACTCGTCTAGCGGGGACTACAATGAGCAGTTCTTC. As protein: CASSDSSSGDYNEQFF.

The chain has TRBV7-3 and TRBJ2-7, with TRBD2 identical over 7 bases. J gave up 5 bases and V 0 bases, and 4 bases lay outside the gene matches. CDR1 is SGHTA and CDR2 is FQGTGA in the germline V gene. The CDR3 spans 14 residues. This chain's CDR3 is CASSLTGGSHEQYF. The CDR3 nucleotides are TGTGCCAGCAGCTTAACGGGGGGGTCCCACGAGCAGTACTTC. The variable domain in full, completed from reference TRBV7-3 and TRBJ2-7, reads GAGVSQTPSNKVTEKGKYVELRCDPISGHTALYWYRQSLGQGPEFLIYFQGTGAADDSGLPNDRFFAVRPEGSVSTLKIQRTERGDSAVYLCASSLTGGSHEQYFGPGTRLTVT.

V and J are TRBV4-1 and TRBJ1-4; D remains unclear. In germline, CDR1 is MGHRA, CDR2 YSYEKL. Trimming pared 0 bases from V and 4 bases from J, leaving 9 bases between. The CDR3 consists of 15 residues. The CDR3, as DNA: TGCGCCAGCAGCCAAGACGAAACGGTTAATGAAAAACTGTTTTTT. This gives the protein CASSQDETVNEKLFF.

The chain uses TRBV5-1 and TRBJ1-1, with 8 positions matching TRBD1. The CDR3 is 15 amino acids. The V gene end was trimmed by 3 bases and the J gene end by 1 base; junction bases not matched to a gene: 5. Germline V gene sequence: CDR1 SGHRS, CDR2 YFSETQ. Here the CDR3 reads CASSSPGTGNTEAFF. The CDR3, as DNA: TGCGCCAGCAGCTCCCCCGGGACAGGGAACACTGAAGCTTTCTTT.

The chain has TRBV28 and TRBJ2-7, with 8 bases lining up with TRBD1. Germline V lookup: CDR1 MDHEN, CDR2 SYDVKM. CDR3 length: 15 amino acids. V gave up 1 base and J gave up 5 bases; unmatched junction bases: 7. The CDR3 DNA reads as TGTGCCAGCAGTTTATCCCAGGGGGCGAAACACGAGCAGTACTTC. This gives the protein CASSLSQGAKHEQYF. Looking up the rest from reference TRBV28 and TRBJ2-7 gives the full variable domain: DVKVTQSSRYLVKRTGEKVFLECVQDMDHENMFWYRQDPGLGLRLIYFSYDVKMKEKGDIPEGYSVSREKKERFSLILESASTNQTSMYLCASSLSQGAKHEQYFGPGTRLTVT.

The rearrangement uses TRBV19 and TRBJ2-6, with a weak D call TRBD2 (5 bases). CDR3 length: 14 residues. Germline lookup yields CDR1 LNHDA and CDR2 SQIVND (reference sequence). V gave up 8 bases and J gave up 2 bases, with 10 bases separating them. CDR3 in DNA: TGTGCCAGTCGAGGGCTCGCTGGGGCCAACGTCCTGACTTTC. This sequence encodes CASRGLAGANVLTF.

This chain joins TRBV29-1 and TRBJ2-3; 7 bases are a match to TRBD1. Trimming took 7 bases from V and 0 from J; bases not matched to a gene: 4. The CDR3 covers 13 residues. Per the germline V gene, CDR1 is SQVTM and CDR2 is ANQGSEA. CDR3 residues: CSGGTASTDTQYF. The CDR3 DNA reads TGCAGCGGTGGGACAGCTAGCACAGATACGCAGTATTTT.

The chain joins TRBV10-3 to TRBJ1-4; TRBD1 matches at 7 bases. This CDR3 has 14 residues. V was clipped by 7 bases and J by 7 bases; unmatched bases: 9. In germline, CDR1 is ENHRY, CDR2 SYGVKD. CDR3 region: CAIKTGEDGEKLFF. DNA for the CDR3: TGTGCCATCAAAACAGGGGAGGATGGTGAAAAACTGTTTTTT.

The chain recombines TRBV9 with TRBJ2-7; 7 nucleotides match TRBD2. This CDR3 comprises 14 residues. After removal of 0 bases from V and 3 bases from J, the junction contained 3 bases not matched to a gene. CDR1 and CDR2 (germline): SGDLS, YYNGEE. The CDR3 region has the DNA TGTGCCAGCAGCGTAGCTAGCGGCGACTACGAGCAGTACTTC. This encodes CASSVASGDYEQYF. Filled out from reference TRBV9 and TRBJ2-7, the complete variable domain reads DSGVTQTPKHLITATGQRVTLRCSPRSGDLSVYWYQQSLDQGLQFLIQYYNGEERAKGNILERFSAQQFPDLHSELNLSSLELGDSALYFCASSVASGDYEQYFGPGTRLTVT.

The CDR3 coding sequence is TGTGCCAGCAGCAAGTTCCGAGGGCCCTACGAGCAGTACTTC. This encodes CASSKFRGPYEQYF. V and J are TRBV7-2 and TRBJ2-7, with a weak D call TRBD2 (5 bases). The CDR3 runs to 14 residues. Germline V gene lookup returns CDR1 SGHTA and CDR2 FQGNSA. Between the trimmed V and J ends, which lost 5 bases and 2 bases, there was a span of 13 bases.

This rearrangement joins TRBV30 to TRBJ1-6; D not certain. Deletions cut 0 bases from V and 10 bases from J, with 16 bases between. Looked up from germline, CDR1 is GTSNPN and CDR2 is SVGIG (reference sequence). CDR3 length: 15 amino acids. The CDR3 DNA follows: TGTGCCTGGAGTGTACGTGAGTTGTCGGGATCACCCCTCCACTTT. It yields the protein CAWSVRELSGSPLHF.

The chain joins TRBV5-4 to TRBJ2-1; D possibly corresponds to TRBD2 (6 bases). The ends were cut back, 2 bases at V and 3 bases at J, with 15 bases in the middle. The CDR3 spans 16 residues. From germline, CDR1 is SGHNT and CDR2 YYREEE (reference sequence). CDR3 residues: CASSLGVSGLYNEQFF. The CDR3 DNA is TGTGCCAGCAGCTTAGGAGTGAGCGGGCTCTACAATGAGCAGTTCTTC.

The V gene is TRBV6-5, the J gene TRBJ2-1; tentatively, D is TRBD2 (6 bases). Deletions cut 2 bases from V and 6 bases from J, with 11 bases between. The germline V gene encodes CDR1 MNHEY and CDR2 SVGAGI. The CDR3 has 14 amino acids. CDR3 residues: CASSYGGTGNEQFF. The CDR3 DNA reads as TGTGCCAGCAGTTACGGCGGGACCGGCAATGAGCAGTTCTTC.

This chain connects TRBV6-4 to TRBJ1-1, with a weak D call TRBD1 (6 bases). V was shortened by 6 bases and J by 4 bases, with 6 bases between the two germline ends. From germline, CDR1 is MRHNA and CDR2 SNTAGT. CDR3 length equals 11 residues. CDR3 region: CASRGGTEAFF. The CDR3 region has the DNA TGTGCCAGCAGAGGGGGCACTGAAGCTTTCTTT.

The sample holds one count of this clone. This chain joins TRBV5-1 and TRBJ2-1; 8 positions match TRBD2. Germline CDR1 and CDR2: SGHRS and YFSETQ. CDR3 length equals 16 residues. The V segment lost 4 bases and the J segment 0 bases; nucleotides outside the gene matches: 6. The CDR3, as DNA: TGCGCCAGCAGCCCAAGAAGCGGGAGCTCCTACAATGAGCAGTTCTTC. Translation: CASSPRSGSSYNEQFF.